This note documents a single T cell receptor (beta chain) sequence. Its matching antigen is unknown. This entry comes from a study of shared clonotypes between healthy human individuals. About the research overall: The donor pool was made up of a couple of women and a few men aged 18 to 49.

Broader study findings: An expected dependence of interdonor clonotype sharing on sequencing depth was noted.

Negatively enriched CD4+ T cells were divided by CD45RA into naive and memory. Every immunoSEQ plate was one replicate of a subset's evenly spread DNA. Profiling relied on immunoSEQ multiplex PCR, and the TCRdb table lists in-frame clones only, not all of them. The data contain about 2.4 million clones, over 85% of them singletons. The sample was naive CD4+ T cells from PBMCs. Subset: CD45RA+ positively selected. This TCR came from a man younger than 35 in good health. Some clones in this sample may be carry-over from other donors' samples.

Written as DNA, the CDR3 is TGTGCCAGCATTGGCGGAACCTACAATGAGCAGTTCTTC. This encodes CASIGGTYNEQFF. This chain links TRBV7-9 with TRBJ2-1; D remains unclear. Germline assignment: CDR1 SEHNR and CDR2 FQNEAQ (reference sequence). The CDR3 loop spans 13 amino acids. V lost 7 bases and J lost 2, with 9 bases in between.